What follows is one TCR beta chain and its context. Germline V gene data show CDR1 as LNHNV and CDR2 as YYDKDF (reference sequence). Trimming took off 1 base at V and 7 bases at J, with 8 bases between the two ends. The CDR3 length is 12 residues. Clones were read by immunoSEQ multiplex PCR, and TCRdb kept only the in-frame ones, dropping some. The data show around 100,000 clones, approximately 90% seen once. This sample is part of a study of control samples from healthy donors and cancer patients. The rearrangement joins TRBV15 to TRBJ2-7, with D perhaps matching TRBD1 (6 bases). Sequenced: blood. The clonotype comes from a young woman in good health. The DNA of the CDR3 is TGTGCCACCAGCAGAGCTACAGGGGAGCAGTACTTC. Translated, it gives CATSRATGEQYF.